This TCR beta chain originates from a study of cytomegalovirus exposure and HLA in healthy donors. Study overall: A preliminary data release comprised tens of millions of unique TCRs obtained from HLA-typed donors.

Nominally healthy donors provided the samples, though records likely missed some immune exposures. Concerning this clone itself: Antigen unknown.

Vbeta (60) and Jbeta (13) primers were used in the PCR. Study processing details: In a later analysis, around 10 million of 83 million or so unique beta chains occurred in at least two donors. Data came from immunoSEQ multiplex PCR; TCRdb stores just in-frame clones and leaves some out. V, J and clone size are taken as reported in that table, and D and trimming were inferred from the DNA itself. The sample shows some 180,000 clones, 87% of them seen only once. Broader study findings: V- and J-gene trimming of TCR beta was linked (in a later analysis) to a missense DCLRE1C variant.

CDR1 is ENHRY and CDR2 is SYGVKD in the germline V gene. The V and J ends lost 4 bases and 2 bases, in that order; junction bases with no gene match: 9. The CDR3 extends over 16 amino acids. Sequencing input: PBMCs. The clonotype originates from a boy between 2 and 10 years old in good health and CMV-seronegative. This chain links TRBV10-3 with TRBJ1-2; 8 bases are shared with TRBD1. The CDR3 coding sequence is TGTGCCATCAGTGGTCCGGACAGGGCGGACAACTATGGCTACACCTTC. This encodes CAISGPDRADNYGYTF.